Included here is one T cell receptor (beta chain) sequence, with context. No antigen is known for it. The data are from a study of shared clonotypes between healthy human individuals. CDR3 length: 13 amino acids. The germline V gene encodes CDR1 PRHDT and CDR2 FYEKMQ (reference sequence). Trimming stripped 2 bases from V and 0 bases from J, with 5 bases between. Study results and caveats: Across a few donors, naive CD4 shared around 5.1%, naive CD8 under 4%, memory CD4 2% to 2.5%, memory CD8 roughly 0.37%. Sorted-subset sequencing, rarefaction showed, was incomplete despite large depth.

The protocol was immunoSEQ multiplex PCR, while the TCRdb copy is restricted to in-frame clones and leaves out a portion. Of some 1.5 million clones in the sample, roughly 96% were seen once. This sequence joins TRBV13 and TRBJ2-7; no definite D call. The sequenced sample consisted of naive CD4+ T cells sorted from blood. Subset here: CD45RA+ positively selected. This receptor was taken from a man under 40 in good health. The CDR3 bases are TGTGCCAGCAGCTTATTTAGCTCCTACGAGCAGTACTTC. It yields the protein CASSLFSSYEQYF. The full variable domain, completed using reference TRBV13 and TRBJ2-7, is AAGVIQSPRHLIKEKRETATLKCYPIPRHDTVYWYQQGPGQDPQFLISFYEKMQSDKGSIPDRFSAQQFSDYHSELNMSSLELGDSALYFCASSLFSSYEQYFGPGTRLTVT.